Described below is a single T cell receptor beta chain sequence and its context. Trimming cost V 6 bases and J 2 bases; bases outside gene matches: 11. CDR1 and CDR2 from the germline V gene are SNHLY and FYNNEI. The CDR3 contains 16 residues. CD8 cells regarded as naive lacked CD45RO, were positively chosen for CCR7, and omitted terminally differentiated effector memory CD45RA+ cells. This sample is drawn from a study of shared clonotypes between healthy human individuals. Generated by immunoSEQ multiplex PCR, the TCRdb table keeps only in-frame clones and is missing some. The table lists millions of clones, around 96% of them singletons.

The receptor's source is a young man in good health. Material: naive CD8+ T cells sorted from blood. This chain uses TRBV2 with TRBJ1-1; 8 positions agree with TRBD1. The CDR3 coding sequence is TGTGCCAGCAGCATACGACTAACAGGGGGAAACACTGAAGCTTTCTTT. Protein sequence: CASSIRLTGGNTEAFF.